This is a list of T cell receptor beta chains from one sample in a study of regulatory T cells in long-lasting Graves disease. Each CDR3 protein gets one entry after TCRdb re-called the multiplex PCR reads with MiXCR. The table shows approximately 310,000 distinct CDR3 sequences, with 15% to 20% occurring only once. The material was peripheral blood mononuclear cells (PBMCs), obtained at new diagnosis, from a patient treated with antithyroid drugs. These receptors were taken from a female donor with Graves disease. Each CDR3 is given with its conserved first and last residue. D genes are given only for firm matches. Clone size is given for some rows only: seen once, a few or many times, or a class if the clone is expanded.

size	length	V	D	J	DNA	CDR3
many	15	TRBV11-2	TRBD2	TRBJ2-1	TGTGCCAGCAGCCCCTGGGGACTAGCGGACAATGAGCAGTTCTTC	CASSPWGLADNEQFF
few	13	TRBV20-1	NA	TRBJ2-2	TGCAGTGCTAGGGCTCCCCGGACCGGGGAGCTGTTTTTT	CSARAPRTGELFF
many	15	TRBV19	NA	TRBJ1-5	TGTGCCAGTAGAAGGGGAAGCCATAGCAATCAGCCCCAGCATTTT	CASRRGSHSNQPQHF
many	12	TRBV27	NA	TRBJ1-1	TGTGCCAGCTCCGTGTGGGAGGGTGAAGCTTTCTTT	CASSVWEGEAFF
many	16	TRBV11-2	TRBD2	TRBJ2-2	TGTGCCAGCAGCTTGAACAGCGGGAGAAACACCGGGGAGCTGTTTTTT	CASSLNSGRNTGELFF
many	13	TRBV27	TRBD2	TRBJ2-3	TGTGCCACCGGTCCCGGGGGGGGGGATACGCAGTATTTT	CATGPGGGDTQYF
many	15	TRBV3-1	NA	TRBJ2-7	TGTGCCAGCAGCCAAGCCCGTGCTATTAATGGCGAGCAGTACTTC	CASSQARAINGEQYF
few	17	TRBV11-1	TRBD2	TRBJ2-5	TGTGCCAGCAGCTTTCGGCTAGCGGGAGCCCTGCAGGAGACCCAGTACTTC	CASSFRLAGALQETQYF
many	16	TRBV11-2	NA	TRBJ1-4	TGTGCCAGCAGCCCCCCCCCAGATGCAACTAATGAAAAACTGTTTTTT	CASSPPPDATNEKLFF
NA	16	TRBV27	TRBD1	TRBJ1-1	TGTGCCAGCAGTTTATCGCCCCAGGGGGCGCGGACTGAAGCTTTCTTT	CASSLSPQGARTEAFF
many	15	TRBV10-3	TRBD2	TRBJ2-5	TGTGCCATCAGGCCTAGCGGGAGGATCGGAGAGACCCAGTACTTC	CAIRPSGRIGETQYF
many	11	TRBV20-1	NA	TRBJ1-2	TGCAGTGCTAGCCCCTCCGGAGGCTACACCTTC	CSASPSGGYTF
NA	21	TRBV6-5	TRBD1	TRBJ1-1	TGTGCCAGCAGTTACTACGTACGGGACAGAGAACCGCGAATGACGAACACTGAAGCTTACTTC	CASSYYVRDREPRMTNTEAYF
NA	17	TRBV5-8	TRBD2	TRBJ2-5	TGTGCCAGCAGCTTGGAGCTAGCGGGAGGCCGGCGGGAGACCCAGTACTTC	CASSLELAGGRRETQYF
many	13	TRBV19	NA	TRBJ2-7	TGTGCCAGCAGAGAACAGGGTACCTACGAGCAGTACTTC	CASREQGTYEQYF
many	17	TRBV28	TRBD2	TRBJ2-3	TGTGCCAGCAGTTTGCGTACTAGCGGGAGCGGGACAGATACGCAGTATTTT	CASSLRTSGSGTDTQYF
NA	16	TRBV29-1	NA	TRBJ2-1	TGCAGCGTTAAGTTACCGACCCATTTCTCCTACAATGAGCAGTTCTTC	CSVKLPTHFSYNEQFF
many	11	TRBV6-1	NA	TRBJ1-2	TGTGCCAGCAGGGACAGCTATGGCTACACCTTC	CASRDSYGYTF
many	15	TRBV19	NA	TRBJ1-5	TGTGCCAGTAGTTCGTCGGGGTATAGCAATCAGCCCCAGCATTTT	CASSSSGYSNQPQHF
NA	19	TRBV6-1	TRBD2	TRBJ2-2	TGTGCCAGCAGTGAAGCGTTCGTGTGGGCCACTAGCGGCCCCGGGGAGCTGTTTTTT	CASSEAFVWATSGPGELFF
many	15	TRBV12-3/TRBV12-4	NA	TRBJ2-3	TGTGCCAGCAGTCCCACCGCGCGGGCCACAGATACGCAGTATTTT	CASSPTARATDTQYF
few	16	TRBV5-4	NA	TRBJ2-3	TGTGCCAGCAGCCAAACTGAGACAGGTTTCACAGATACGCAGTATTTT	CASSQTETGFTDTQYF
few	15	TRBV20-1	NA	TRBJ2-1	TGCAGTGCTAGAGGGACAGCGGAAACGTTTAATGAGCAGTTCTTC	CSARGTAETFNEQFF
many	16	TRBV29-1	NA	TRBJ1-5	TGCAGCGTTGTAATAGGGGGGGCTTTAAGCAATCAGCCCCAGCATTTT	CSVVIGGALSNQPQHF
NA	14	TRBV20-1	NA	TRBJ2-7	TGCAGTGGGGTGGGGCCCGGGAGCTCCTACGAGCAGTACTTC	CSGVGPGSSYEQYF
few	16	TRBV25-1	TRBD1	TRBJ1-4	TGTGCCAGCAGTGAATGGGGACAGGGGGAATCGGAAAAACTGTTTTTT	CASSEWGQGESEKLFF
many	15	TRBV2	TRBD1	TRBJ2-2	TGTGCCAGCAGTCTAAAGACAGGGAGACACGGGGAGCTGTTTTTT	CASSLKTGRHGELFF
many	17	TRBV19	NA	TRBJ2-3	TGTGCCAGTAGCAGCGCCTCCAGCGGTCAGCGCACAGATACGCAGTATTTT	CASSSASSGQRTDTQYF
NA	13	TRBV5-1	NA	TRBJ2-7	TGCGCCAGCAGCTTGTTGACAGCTTACGAGCAGTACTTC	CASSLLTAYEQYF
many	16	TRBV15	TRBD2	TRBJ2-3	TGTGCCACCAGCAGACCCTTAGCGGGAGGGGGAGATACGCAGTATTTT	CATSRPLAGGGDTQYF
many	15	TRBV10-3	NA	TRBJ1-3	TGTGCCATCAGTGAGACAGGGACCTCTGGAAACACCATATATTTT	CAISETGTSGNTIYF
NA	15	TRBV18	TRBD1	TRBJ1-4	TGTGCCAGCTCTGAGTATGGGACAGGGGTCGAAAAACTGTTTTTT	CASSEYGTGVEKLFF
many	14	TRBV6-1	NA	TRBJ1-3	TGTGCCAGCAGTGAAAGAAGGGGCGGAAACACCATATATTTT	CASSERRGGNTIYF
many	17	TRBV15	NA	TRBJ2-7	TGTGCCACCAGCAGAGAATTGTTGAGATACTCCTCCTACGAGCAGTACTTC	CATSRELLRYSSYEQYF